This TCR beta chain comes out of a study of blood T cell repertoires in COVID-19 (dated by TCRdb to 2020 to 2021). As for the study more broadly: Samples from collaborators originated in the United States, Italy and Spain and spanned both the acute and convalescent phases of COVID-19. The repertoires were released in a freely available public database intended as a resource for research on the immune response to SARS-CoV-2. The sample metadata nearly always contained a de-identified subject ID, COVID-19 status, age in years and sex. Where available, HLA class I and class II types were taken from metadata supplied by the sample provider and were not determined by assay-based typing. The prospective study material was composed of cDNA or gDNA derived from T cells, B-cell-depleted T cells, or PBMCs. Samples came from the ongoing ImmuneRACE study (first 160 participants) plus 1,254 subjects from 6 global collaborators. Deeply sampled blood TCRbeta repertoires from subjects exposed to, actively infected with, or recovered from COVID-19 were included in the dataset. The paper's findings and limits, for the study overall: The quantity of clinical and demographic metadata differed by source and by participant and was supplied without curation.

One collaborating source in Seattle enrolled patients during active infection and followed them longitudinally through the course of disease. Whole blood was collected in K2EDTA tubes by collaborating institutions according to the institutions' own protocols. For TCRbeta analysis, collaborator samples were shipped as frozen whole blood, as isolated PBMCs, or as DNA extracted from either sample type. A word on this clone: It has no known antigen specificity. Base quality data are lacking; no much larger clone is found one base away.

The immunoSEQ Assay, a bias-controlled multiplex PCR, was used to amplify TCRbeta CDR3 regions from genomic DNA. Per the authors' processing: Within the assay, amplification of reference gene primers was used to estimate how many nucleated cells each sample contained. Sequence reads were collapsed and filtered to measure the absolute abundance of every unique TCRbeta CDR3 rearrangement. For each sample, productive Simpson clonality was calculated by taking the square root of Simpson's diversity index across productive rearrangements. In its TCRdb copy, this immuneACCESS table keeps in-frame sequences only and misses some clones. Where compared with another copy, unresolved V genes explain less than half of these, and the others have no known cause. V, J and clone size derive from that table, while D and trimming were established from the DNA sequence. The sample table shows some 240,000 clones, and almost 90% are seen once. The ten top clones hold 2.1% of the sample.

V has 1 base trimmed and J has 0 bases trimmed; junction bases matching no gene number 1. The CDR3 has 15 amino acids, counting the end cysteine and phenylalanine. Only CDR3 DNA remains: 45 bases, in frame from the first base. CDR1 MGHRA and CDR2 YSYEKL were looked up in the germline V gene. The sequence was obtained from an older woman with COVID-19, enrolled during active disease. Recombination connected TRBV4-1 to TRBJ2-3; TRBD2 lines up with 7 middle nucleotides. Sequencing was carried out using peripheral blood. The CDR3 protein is CASSQGDYSTDTQYF. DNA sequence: TGCGCCAGCAGCCAAGGGGACTATAGCACAGATACGCAGTATTTT.